Listed here are 14 T cell receptor beta chains from one sample, sequenced in a study of T-cell reconstitution after alpha-beta-depleted transplantation in children. A library of TCRbeta sequences, prepared with unique molecular identifiers, was generated. Each CDR3 protein is one row after TCRdb ran MiXCR on the PCR reads. The table shows about 540,000 distinct CDR3 sequences, with around 16% occurring only once. The material sequenced was PBMCs from the stem cell graft donor, taken from the stem cell graft. The receptors were sampled from a human donor who donated a stem cell graft to a child with acute lymphoblastic leukemia.

The V call is TRBV4-2, the J call TRBJ2-2; 10 bases are a match to TRBD2. With 0 bases clipped from V and 0 bases from J, the junction kept 7 bases outside the gene matches. The CDR3 has 19 residues. Looked up from germline, CDR1 is LGHNA and CDR2 is YNFKEQ. As DNA, the CDR3 is TGTGCCAGCAGCCAAGACGGACTAGCGGACTATACGAACACCGGGGAGCTGTTTTTT. It yields the protein CASSQDGLADYTNTGELFF.

This clonotype appeared many times. This chain links TRBV7-3 with TRBJ2-3, with D tentatively TRBD1 (6 bases). V lost 5 bases to trimming and J lost 0 bases, with 21 bases between them. The CDR3 runs to 18 residues. CDR1 and CDR2 from the germline V gene are SGHTA and FQGTGA. Here the CDR3 reads CASSTGPPPRASTDTQYF. The CDR3 DNA reads as TGTGCCAGCAGCACAGGGCCGCCTCCCAGGGCCAGCACAGATACGCAGTATTTT. Drawing the rest from reference TRBV7-3 and TRBJ2-3, the complete variable domain is GAGVSQTPSNKVTEKGKYVELRCDPISGHTALYWYRQSLGQGPEFLIYFQGTGAADDSGLPNDRFFAVRPEGSVSTLKIQRTERGDSAVYLCASSTGPPPRASTDTQYFGPGTRLTVL.

CDR3 bases: TGTGCCAGCAGCTTAGCGATGGGAACCGGTCTCTATGAGCAGTTCTTC. It codes for CASSLAMGTGLYEQFF. The J gene is TRBJ2-1, the V gene TRBV7-9; no clear D. There are 16 residues in the CDR3. Germline V lookup: CDR1 SEHNR, CDR2 FQNEAQ (reference sequence). V shed 0 bases and J shed 8 bases, with 17 bases lying between them.

The gene calls are TRBV20-1 and TRBJ1-1; the match to TRBD1 covers 10 bases. This CDR3 spans 13 amino acids. Unmatched junction bases numbered 4, after V lost 5 bases and J lost 4 bases. Germline V gives CDR1 DFQATT, CDR2 SNEGSKA (reference sequence). The CDR3 here is CSAGQGGRTEAFF. CDR3 coding DNA: TGCAGTGCTGGACAGGGGGGTCGCACTGAAGCTTTCTTT.

The chain links TRBV20-1 to TRBJ1-2; TRBD1 might be the D (5 bases). The V gene's germline CDR1 is DFQATT and CDR2 SNEGSKA (reference sequence). The ends were cut back, 0 bases at V and 2 bases at J, with 10 bases in the middle. This CDR3 is 14 amino acids long. The CDR3 sequence is CSARDLWGNYGYTF. The CDR3, as DNA: TGCAGTGCTAGAGATTTATGGGGGAACTATGGCTACACCTTC.

The chain combines TRBV7-9 with TRBJ1-1, with TRBD1 identical over 7 bases. This CDR3 region has 14 residues. V was clipped by 5 bases and J by 3 bases; unmatched bases: 6. Germline CDR1 is SEHNR and CDR2 is FQNEAQ (reference sequence). Here the CDR3 reads CASSRGREDTEAFF. As DNA, the CDR3 is TGTGCCAGCAGCAGGGGGCGGGAGGACACTGAAGCTTTCTTT.

The chain carries TRBV7-9 and TRBJ1-1; maybe TRBD1 (6 bases). The V gene's germline CDR1 is SEHNR and CDR2 FQNEAQ (reference sequence). Trimming left V 1 base short and J 2 bases short, with 11 bases between. CDR3 length: 15 amino acids. CDR3 coding DNA: TGTGCCAGCAGCTTAGGAGCAGGGGCAAACACTGAAGCTTTCTTT. Translation gives CASSLGAGANTEAFF.

CDR3 bases: TGTGCCAGCAGAGGGACAGGACGAGGTCCCGGAAACACCATATATTTT. It translates to CASRGTGRGPGNTIYF. This sequence joins TRBV13 and TRBJ1-3, with 8 bases lining up with TRBD1. Germline lookup yields CDR1 PRHDT and CDR2 FYEKMQ (reference sequence). The CDR3 runs to 16 residues. With V trimmed by 6 bases and J by 4 bases, 11 bases remained unmatched.

This chain joins TRBV29-1 and TRBJ1-1; the D gene is possibly TRBD1 (6 bases). CDR1 is SQVTM, CDR2 ANQGSEA, per germline. This CDR3 comprises 15 residues. The V end lost 4 bases, the J end lost 6 bases, and 21 bases lay between the germline ends. CDR3 residues: CSVVRGGGRHPEAFF. CDR3 DNA sequence: TGCAGCGTTGTTCGAGGGGGAGGCCGCCACCCTGAAGCTTTCTTT.

V gene TRBV5-1 combines with J gene TRBJ2-1; TRBD1 or TRBD2 may be the D gene (5 bases each). The CDR3 length is 14 residues. The V and J ends lost 5 bases and 8 bases respectively, with 17 bases between them. CDR1 SGHRS and CDR2 YFSETQ come from the germline V gene. CDR3 nucleotides: TGCGCCAGCAGGAAAAGAGGGGATCAGGATGAGCAGTTCTTC. Its translation: CASRKRGDQDEQFF.

This chain connects TRBV7-3 to TRBJ2-3; D possibly uses TRBD1 or TRBD2 (5 bases each). The CDR3 sequence is 17 residues long. The V gene lost 2 bases and the J gene lost 2 bases, with 17 bases spanning the gap. Looked up from germline, CDR1 is SGHTA and CDR2 is FQGTGA. The CDR3 protein is CASSLLPGQINTDTQYF. CDR3 nucleotides: TGTGCCAGCAGCTTACTCCCGGGGCAGATCAACACAGATACGCAGTATTTT.

The chain's CDR3 is CASSSRGALINEQFF. DNA of the CDR3: TGTGCCAGCAGCTCCCGGGGGGCGCTTATCAATGAGCAGTTCTTC. V gene TRBV7-8 combines with J gene TRBJ2-1; the D gene is possibly TRBD2 (7 bases). Per the germline V gene, CDR1 is SGHVS and CDR2 is FQNEAQ. CDR3 size: 15 residues. Trimming removed 4 bases at V and 6 bases at J, with 16 bases between.

This clonotype was observed at least ten times. The chain combines TRBV5-1 with TRBJ1-2; 8 bases agree with TRBD1. Per the germline V gene, CDR1 is SGHRS and CDR2 is YFSETQ. J was trimmed by 7 bases and V by 4 bases; bases with no gene match: 6. This CDR3 has 13 residues. CDR3 coding DNA: TGCGCCAGCAGCCTCGGACAGGGTTCTGGCTACACCTTC. It yields the protein CASSLGQGSGYTF.

V usage is TRBV20-1 and J usage is TRBJ2-3, with 8 nucleotides matching TRBD1. The V gene end was trimmed by 2 bases and the J gene end by 0 bases; junction bases not matched to a gene: 4. The CDR3 loop spans 15 amino acids. The V gene's germline CDR1 is DFQATT and CDR2 SNEGSKA (reference sequence). CDR3 in DNA: TGCAGTGCTAGATCCGGGACAGGTAGCACAGATACGCAGTATTTT. It is translated as CSARSGTGSTDTQYF.